This T cell receptor (beta chain) was sequenced in a study of molecular identifiers for immune sequencing clone quantification (dated by TCRdb to between 2017 and 2018). A note on the overall study: For a replicate experiment, RNA from around 20,000 or 99,000 naive CD8 T cells was divided into five aliquots, and four of the five aliquots were sequenced. CD8 T cells were used in a methods study to benchmark molecular-identifier clustering-based TCR repertoire sequencing (MIDCIRS) and TCR RNA copy counting.

This clonotype was seen many times. The clone's antigen remains unknown. Per-base quality was not reported, and no clone a single base away is much larger than it. Libraries of naive CD8 T cells were generated from roughly 18,000 to 920,000 sorted cells, with 10%, 30% or 50% of the purified RNA used. On a BD FACSAria II, naive CD8 T cells were FACS-sorted as CD8+CD4-CCR7+CD45RA+ and collected into RLT Plus buffer. Detection sensitivity was tested by spiking Jurkat RNA equal to 9 to 10 TCR copies' worth into samples containing 20,000-1,000,000 naive CD8 T cells. CD8 T cells were enriched using RosetteSep CD8+ T Cell Enrichment Cocktail and Ficoll-Paque, and the enriched cells then underwent ACK red cell lysis. The receptor library was made with PCR. The sequencing machine was an Illumina HiSeq 4000. Bulk TCR libraries were prepared as previously described, using TCR primers listed in Table S5. Total RNA was purified with the Qiagen AllPrep DNA/RNA kit. Before analysis, reads from multiple sequencing runs of one library were combined. As for how the authors treated the data: Only reads with exact TCR constant sequence were kept, trimmed to 150 nt, and grouped by their 12-nt molecular barcodes. Reads in each barcode group were sub-clustered using a 15% Levenshtein threshold, and a quality-weighted consensus sequence was built for each RNA molecule. Non-functional sequences were removed, as were lower-count sequences one edit away from another. Based on a fit of two negative binomial distributions, barcode sub-clusters having less than 20% of the maximum read count were discarded. Clones were called with MiXCR by TCRdb after fastp trimmed the public reads at Q25, and only in-frame beta chains were retained. One record per CDR3 amino acid sequence lists the most common genes and DNA. TCRdb assigned the V and J calls; the authors' analysis was not used. A total of about 640,000 distinct CDR3 sequences appear in this sample, less than 20% of them only once. The ten largest account for roughly 0.83% of the sample.

Here is what the overall study found, with its caveats: Modeling indicated roughly 3.3 TCR RNA copies recovered per cell, compared with about ten by digital PCR, which implies a capture efficiency of about 27%. Spiked-in Jurkat TCR RNA (approximately 10 copies' worth), which is not part of the donor repertoire, was contained in the naive libraries. Clones above 20 RNA copies held over 99% of molecules in CMV-specific effector cells but under 1% in naive cells. Highly expanded clone sizes could be underestimated if identical TCR molecules share a barcode. When barcode sub-clustering was left out, chimeric consensus sequences inflated TCR diversity, with chimeras reaching as high as 47%. Even against a background of 750,000 to 1,000,000 naive CD8 T cells, spiked-in Jurkat TCR RNA amounting to a single cell's worth was reported to be detectable.

The CDR3 measures 14 amino acids from cysteine to phenylalanine. CDR3 DNA is the only sequence kept; it has 42 bases, read in frame from the first base. The junction shows trimming of 3 bases on V and 2 bases on J, plus 14 bases between the germline ends. The germline V gene (reference sequence) yields DFQATT for CDR1 and SNEGSKA for CDR2. Recombination linked TRBV20-1 to TRBJ2-7; the D gene is perhaps TRBD1, from 7 matching bases. The receptor comes from a human donor in good health. Some libraries in this study had Jurkat cell RNA spiked in. The sequencing input was naive CD8+ T cells from blood, with Jurkat cell RNA spiked in. What this sample's cell subset or site label stands for: FACS-sorted CD8+CD4-CCR7+CD45RA+ naive T cells. The CDR3 is CSARARGVPYEQYF. The DNA is TGCAGTGCTAGGGCCAGGGGGGTTCCCTACGAGCAGTACTTC.